This entry lists 7 T cell receptor beta chains sequenced from one sample in a study of blood T cell repertoires in COVID-19 (dated by TCRdb to 2020 to 2021). Library prep was done by the immunoSEQ multiplex PCR assay. Drawn from immuneACCESS, this table holds only the in-frame rearrangements with V and J called that TCRdb kept. Clones are partly lost; checked studies trace under half to an unresolved V gene and leave the rest unexplained. This sample has hundreds of thousands of clones in its table, and about 82% of those were observed once. The ten largest account for roughly 2% of the sample. Sequenced material: PBMCs or T cells enriched from blood (not recorded which). These receptors all come from a woman in her 50s who had recovered from COVID-19.

This chain links TRBV19 with TRBJ1-1, with 9 bases that match TRBD1. This CDR3 spans 15 amino acids. CDR1 is LNHDA and CDR2 is SQIVND in the germline V gene (reference sequence). J gave up 0 bases and V 5 bases, and 4 bases lay outside the gene matches. The CDR3 DNA follows: TGTGCCAGTAGTCAACACAGGGGGCTGAACACTGAAGCTTTCTTT. As protein: CASSQHRGLNTEAFF. Together with reference TRBV19 and TRBJ1-1, the CDR3 gives the full variable domain: DGGITQSPKYLFRKEGQNVTLSCEQNLNHDAMYWYRQDPGQGLRLIYYSQIVNDFQKGDIAEGYSVSREKKESFPLTVTSAQKNPTAFYLCASSQHRGLNTEAFFGQGTRLTVV.

This chain connects TRBV7-3 to TRBJ2-1; 9 bases agree with TRBD2. The germline CDR1 and CDR2 sequences are SGHTA and FQGTGA. V was clipped by 2 bases and J by 5 bases; unmatched bases: 7. CDR3 size: 16 residues. The CDR3 sequence is CASSLPLGGRDNEQFF. The CDR3 DNA follows: TGTGCCAGCAGCTTACCCCTAGGCGGGAGGGACAATGAGCAGTTCTTC.

The V gene is TRBV9, the J gene TRBJ2-4, with 7 bases that match TRBD2. The CDR3 length is 15 residues. Trimming at V came to 2 bases and at J to 2 bases, leaving 4 bases not matched to a gene. Germline V gene data show CDR1 as SGDLS and CDR2 as YYNGEE. This chain's CDR3 is CASSVGGGPKNIQYF. DNA for the CDR3: TGTGCCAGCAGCGTCGGCGGGGGACCCAAAAACATTCAGTACTTC.

This clone was counted a few times. This chain joins TRBV5-1 and TRBJ1-4, with a possible D match to TRBD1 (5 bases). CDR3 size: 16 residues. Germline V lookup: CDR1 SGHRS, CDR2 YFSETQ. V shed 4 bases and J shed 7 bases, with 20 bases lying between them. CDR3 bases: TGCGCCAGCAGCCCTGGGACTCTGCGAGGTAGTGAAAAACTGTTTTTT. This codes for CASSPGTLRGSEKLFF.

The V call is TRBV24-1, the J call TRBJ2-3; 7 nucleotides agree with TRBD2. Germline V gene sequence: CDR1 KGHDR, CDR2 SFDVKD. The V segment lost 3 bases and the J segment 2 bases; nucleotides outside the gene matches: 7. This CDR3 contains 16 residues. The CDR3 here is CATSDGAGAYTDTQYF. CDR3 in DNA: TGTGCCACCAGTGATGGGGCGGGAGCCTACACAGATACGCAGTATTTT.

CDR3 loop: CASWTDTSTDTQYF. CDR3 nucleotides: TGTGCCAGTTGGACAGATACTAGCACAGATACGCAGTATTTT. The chain carries TRBV30 and TRBJ2-3, with TRBD1 as a possible D gene (6 bases). The germline V and J ends were trimmed by 8 bases and 0 bases, with 15 bases remaining between them. Germline values: CDR1 GTSNPN, CDR2 SVGIG (reference sequence). This CDR3 region has 14 residues.

V and J are TRBV30 and TRBJ2-7; 9 bases line up with TRBD2. Germline CDR1 and CDR2: GTSNPN and SVGIG (reference sequence). This CDR3 has 15 residues. V lost 3 bases, J lost 10 bases, and 16 bases stayed unmatched. CDR3: CAWRGGGGETLAQYF. The CDR3, as DNA: TGTGCCTGGAGAGGTGGCGGGGGGGAAACCCTCGCTCAGTACTTC. Variable domain in full (rest from reference TRBV30 and TRBJ2-7): SQTIHQWPATLVQPVGSPLSLECTVEGTSNPNLYWYRQAAGRGLQLLFYSVGIGQISSEVPQNLSASRPQDRQFILSSKKLLLSDSGFYLCAWRGGGGETLAQYFGPGTRLTVT.